This T cell receptor (beta chain) originates from a study of blood T cell repertoires in COVID-19. Background on the study: The United States, Italy and Spain supplied acute and convalescent COVID-19 samples. The analysed material was cDNA or gDNA that came from T cells, B-cell-depleted T cells, or PBMCs.

This CDR3 is built from 16 residues. Germline loops: CDR1 WNHNN, CDR2 SYGVQD (reference sequence). With V trimmed by 2 bases and J by 2 bases, 3 bases remained unmatched. This clone was seen only once. Here immunoSEQ multiplex PCR was the method, and the copy in TCRdb shows in-frame clones only, minus some. The sample has 29,000 or so clones; over 70% are singletons. The source is a woman aged 65 to 85 with active or convalescent COVID-19. The sample taken for sequencing was peripheral blood. The V and J genes are TRBV10-1 and TRBJ2-3; 11 positions match TRBD2. Here the CDR3 reads CASSELLAGDTDTQYF. The CDR3 nucleotides are TGCGCCAGCAGTGAGCTACTAGCGGGAGACACAGATACGCAGTATTTT.